Sequencing of this T cell receptor (beta chain) was carried out in a study of cytotoxic CD8 clonotypes in ibrutinib-treated CLL. Whole-study results and caveats: Starting clonality was above that of age-matched healthy donors and tracked circulating CD8+ T-cell counts.

Libraries were prepared by immunoSEQ multiplex PCR; TCRdb keeps only in-frame clonotypes and omits some of them. Of 200,000 or so clones detected, over 65% appear once; the ten largest clones hold approximately 5.9%. Trimming took 5 bases from V and 4 from J, leaving 8 bases between them. CDR1 and CDR2 (germline): SNHLY, FYNNEI. The CDR3 is 12 residues long. Comments on this clone: Its antigen is currently unknown.

The source of this sequence is a human donor with chronic lymphocytic leukemia. The sequencing here drew on PBMCs, taken after 12 months of ibrutinib treatment. This chain connects TRBV2 to TRBJ1-2, with no clear D. CDR3 in amino acids: CASSKDAYGYTF. The CDR3 bases are TGTGCCAGCAGTAAGGACGCCTATGGCTACACCTTC.